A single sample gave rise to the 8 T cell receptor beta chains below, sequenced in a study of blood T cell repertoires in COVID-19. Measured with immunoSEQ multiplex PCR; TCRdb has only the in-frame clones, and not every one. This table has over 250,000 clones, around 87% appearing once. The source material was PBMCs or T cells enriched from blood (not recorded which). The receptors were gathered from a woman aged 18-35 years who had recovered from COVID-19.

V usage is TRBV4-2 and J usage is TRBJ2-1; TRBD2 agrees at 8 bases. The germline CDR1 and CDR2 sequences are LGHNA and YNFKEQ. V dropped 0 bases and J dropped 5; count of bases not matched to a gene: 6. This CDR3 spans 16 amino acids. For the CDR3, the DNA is TGTGCCAGCAGCCAAGACTGGGCTAGCGGGCACAATGAGCAGTTCTTC. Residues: CASSQDWASGHNEQFF.

The CDR3: CSVEGAYKNEQYF. Written as DNA, the CDR3 is TGCAGCGTTGAAGGGGCCTACAAGAACGAGCAGTACTTC. The chain employs TRBV29-1 and TRBJ2-7; D remains unclear. Germline CDR1 is SQVTM and CDR2 is ANQGSEA. The CDR3 is made up of 13 amino acids. The V end was cut by 1 base, the J end by 5 bases, with 12 bases between.

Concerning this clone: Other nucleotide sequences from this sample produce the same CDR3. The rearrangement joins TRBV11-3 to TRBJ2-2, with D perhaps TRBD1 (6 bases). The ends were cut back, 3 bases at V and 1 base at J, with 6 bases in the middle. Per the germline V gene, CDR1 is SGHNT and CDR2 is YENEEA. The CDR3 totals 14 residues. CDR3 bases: TGTGCCAGCAGCTTGACAGGGAACACCGGGGAGCTGTTTTTT. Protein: CASSLTGNTGELFF.

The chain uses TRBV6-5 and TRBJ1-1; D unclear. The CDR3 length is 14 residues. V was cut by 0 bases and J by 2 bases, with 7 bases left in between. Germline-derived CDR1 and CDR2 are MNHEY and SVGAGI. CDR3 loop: CASSYSVRNTEAFF. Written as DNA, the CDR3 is TGTGCCAGCAGTTACTCGGTCAGAAACACTGAAGCTTTCTTT.

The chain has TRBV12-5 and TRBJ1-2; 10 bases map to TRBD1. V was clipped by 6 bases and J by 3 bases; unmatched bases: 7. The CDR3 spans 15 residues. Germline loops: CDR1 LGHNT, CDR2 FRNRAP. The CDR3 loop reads CASGDGDRGDYGYTF. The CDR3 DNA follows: TGTGCTAGTGGCGATGGGGACAGGGGAGACTATGGCTACACCTTC.

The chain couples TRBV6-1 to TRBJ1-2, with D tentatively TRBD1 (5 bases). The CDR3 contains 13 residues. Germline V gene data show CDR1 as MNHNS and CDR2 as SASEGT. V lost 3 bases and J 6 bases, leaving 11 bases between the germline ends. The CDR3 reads CASSEQGGHGYTF. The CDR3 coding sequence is TGTGCCAGCAGTGAGCAGGGTGGGCATGGCTACACCTTC.

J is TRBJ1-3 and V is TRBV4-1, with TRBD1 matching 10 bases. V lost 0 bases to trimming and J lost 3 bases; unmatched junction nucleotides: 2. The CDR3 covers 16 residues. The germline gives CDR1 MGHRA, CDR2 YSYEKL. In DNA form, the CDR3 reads TGCGCCAGCAGCCAAGAGGGGACAGGGGTTGGAAACACCATATATTTT. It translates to CASSQEGTGVGNTIYF.

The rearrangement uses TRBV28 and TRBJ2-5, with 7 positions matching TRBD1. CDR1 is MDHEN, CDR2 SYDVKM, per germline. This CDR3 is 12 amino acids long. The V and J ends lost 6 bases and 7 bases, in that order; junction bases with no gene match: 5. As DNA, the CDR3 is TGTGCCAGCAGCCTGGGACAGTTGACCCAGTACTTC. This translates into CASSLGQLTQYF.